The rows below give T cell receptor beta chains drawn from one sample of a study of identical twins. TCRdb ran MiXCR on the 5' RACE reads and lists one entry per CDR3 protein. Among roughly 1.6 million distinct CDR3 sequences, roughly 35% were seen once, and the ten largest hold about 0.25%. Input material: cord blood. Source of these receptors: a newborn girl in good health. Each CDR3 is given with its conserved first and last residue. The D gene is left open where the match is weak. A clone size is listed for some rows: how often the clone was seen (once, few, many), or a class if it is expanded.

CDR3aa | CDR3nt | d_gene | j_gene | abundance | v_gene
CSARPYADTQYF | TGCAGTGCTAGACCCTATGCGGATACGCAGTATTTT | . | TRBJ2-3 | few | TRBV20-1
CASSLSRIGQFF | TGTGCCAGCAGTTTAAGTAGGATCGGGCAGTTCTTC | . | TRBJ2-1 | once | TRBV12-3/TRBV12-4
CSVDPRRTGELFF | TGCAGCGTTGACCCTAGGCGCACCGGGGAGCTGTTTTTT | . | TRBJ2-2 | few | TRBV29-1
CASSQGDLRSSYNEQFF | TGCGCCAGCAGCCAAGGGGACCTTAGAAGCTCCTACAATGAGCAGTTCTTC | . | TRBJ2-1 | . | TRBV4-1
CAISGQNQPQHF | TGTGCCATCAGTGGACAAAATCAGCCCCAGCATTTT | . | TRBJ1-5 | few | TRBV10-3
CSARDTGTSGIQQFF | TGCAGTGCTAGAGATACGGGGACTAGCGGGATTCAGCAGTTCTTC | TRBD2 | TRBJ2-1 | few | TRBV20-1
CASSLPSHRGLDYGYTF | TGCGCCAGCAGTCTACCATCACATAGGGGGCTGGACTATGGCTACACCTTC | TRBD1 | TRBJ1-2 | . | TRBV5-1
CASSLGGLSTYEQYF | TGCGCCAGCAGCTTGGGGGGACTATCGACCTACGAGCAGTACTTC | TRBD2 | TRBJ2-7 | few | TRBV5-1
CAGSLRGYTEAFF | TGTGCCGGCAGTTTGAGGGGGTACACTGAAGCTTTCTTT | . | TRBJ1-1 | . | TRBV27
CASSSPLALNTEAFF | TGTGCCAGCAGCTCTCCCCTCGCCTTGAACACTGAAGCTTTCTTT | . | TRBJ1-1 | . | TRBV7-9
CASSVSGTRGENIQYF | TGTGCCAGCAGCGTCTCAGGGACTAGAGGGGAAAACATTCAGTACTTC | TRBD2 | TRBJ2-4 | few | TRBV9
CAISELGPTSGRADTQYF | TGTGCCATCAGTGAGTTGGGACCGACTAGCGGGAGAGCAGATACGCAGTATTTT | TRBD2 | TRBJ2-3 | few | TRBV10-3
CAISESERLQTATDTQYF | TGTGCCATCAGTGAGTCAGAAAGACTCCAGACCGCCACAGATACGCAGTATTTT | . | TRBJ2-3 | . | TRBV10-3
CATRDGGIAEAFF | TGTGCCACCCGGGACGGGGGGATCGCTGAAGCTTTCTTT | . | TRBJ1-1 | . | TRBV2
CAAIRDTQETQYF | TGTGCCGCCATTAGAGACACTCAAGAGACCCAGTACTTC | . | TRBJ2-5 | . | TRBV2
CASIGAYSNQPQHF | TGTGCCAGCATAGGGGCTTATAGCAATCAGCCCCAGCATTTT | . | TRBJ1-5 | . | TRBV6-5
CASSQAASGTNEQYF | TGCGCCAGCAGCCAAGCTGCTAGCGGGACCAATGAGCAGTACTTC | TRBD2 | TRBJ2-7 | . | TRBV4-1
CSARSRPEQFF | TGCAGTGCTAGATCTAGGCCTGAGCAGTTCTTC | . | TRBJ2-1 | few | TRBV20-1
CASGGQPPFYEQYF | TGTGCCAGCGGGGGCCAGCCCCCTTTCTACGAGCAGTACTTC | . | TRBJ2-7 | . | TRBV28
CASSSAADQPQHF | TGTGCCAGCAGTTCGGCAGCGGATCAGCCCCAGCATTTT | . | TRBJ1-5 | few | TRBV12-3/TRBV12-4
CASSVGTSGNIQYF | TGTGCCAGCAGCGTAGGGACTAGCGGGAACATTCAGTACTTC | TRBD2 | TRBJ2-4 | few | TRBV9
CSATARSYGGYTF | TGCAGTGCTACCGCCCGAAGTTATGGGGGCTACACCTTC | . | TRBJ1-2 | few | TRBV20-1
CATPHTQAATLADIQYF | TGTGCCACCCCTCATACCCAGGCGGCGACCTTGGCGGACATTCAGTACTTC | . | TRBJ2-4 | . | TRBV7-6
CSARDPRPRDNEQYF | TGCAGTGCTAGAGATCCAAGACCGAGAGACAATGAGCAGTACTTC | . | TRBJ2-7 | . | TRBV20-1
CASSSVIFPKSQGVNEQFF | TGCGCCAGCAGCTCGGTGATATTCCCTAAAAGCCAAGGGGTCAATGAGCAGTTCTTC | . | TRBJ2-1 | once | TRBV5-1
CASSPGDSLNYGYTF | TGTGCCAGCAGCCCTGGGGACAGTCTTAACTATGGCTACACCTTC | TRBD1 | TRBJ1-2 | . | TRBV3-1
CASSQTPKTYPAKNIQYF | TGTGCCAGCAGCCAAACCCCCAAGACATACCCAGCCAAAAACATTCAGTACTTC | . | TRBJ2-4 | . | TRBV4-2
CSVVAGGVYEQYF | TGCAGCGTTGTTGCGGGAGGGGTCTACGAGCAGTACTTC | TRBD2 | TRBJ2-7 | many | TRBV29-1
CSVDSSNTGELFF | TGCAGCGTTGACAGTTCGAACACCGGGGAGCTGTTTTTT | . | TRBJ2-2 | . | TRBV29-1
CASSPLIPGTGLGYEQYF | TGTGCCAGCAGTCCGCTTATCCCAGGAACAGGTCTCGGGTACGAGCAGTACTTC | . | TRBJ2-7 | . | TRBV27
CASTPDRADGAFF | TGTGCCAGCACCCCGGACAGGGCGGATGGAGCTTTCTTT | TRBD1 | TRBJ1-1 | . | TRBV12-3/TRBV12-4
CASSLVRGPATYEQYF | TGTGCCAGCAGCTTAGTCAGGGGCCCGGCAACCTACGAGCAGTACTTC | . | TRBJ2-7 | few | TRBV7-9
CASSEYVSNQPQHF | TGTGCCAGCAGTGAATATGTCTCCAATCAGCCCCAGCATTTT | . | TRBJ1-5 | . | TRBV25-1
CASSYGSINGYTF | TGTGCCAGCAGTTACGGCAGCATAAATGGCTACACCTTC | . | TRBJ1-2 | few | TRBV6-5
CASSPNTQPQHF | TGTGCCAGCTCACCAAACACTCAGCCCCAGCATTTT | . | TRBJ1-5 | . | TRBV18
CSVESSGSSEQYF | TGCAGCGTTGAATCCTCCGGGAGTAGCGAGCAGTACTTC | . | TRBJ2-7 | many | TRBV29-1
CASSVQGREKLFF | TGTGCCAGCAGTGTCCAGGGTAGAGAAAAACTGTTTTTT | . | TRBJ1-4 | few | TRBV28
CASSEPQGGNWRRKRYNEQFF | TGTGCCAGCAGTGAACCCCAGGGAGGAAACTGGAGGAGGAAGCGGTACAATGAGCAGTTCTTC | . | TRBJ2-1 | . | TRBV2
CASSPRTGPSEQYF | TGTGCCAGCAGCCCTAGGACAGGCCCTAGCGAGCAGTACTTC | TRBD1 | TRBJ2-7 | . | TRBV7-9
CASRGPDGETQYF | TGCGCCAGCAGGGGCCCCGATGGAGAGACCCAGTACTTC | . | TRBJ2-5 | few | TRBV5-1
CSAGDPGTGANYGYTF | TGCAGTGCTGGAGACCCCGGGACAGGGGCTAACTATGGCTACACCTTC | TRBD1 | TRBJ1-2 | . | TRBV20-1
CASNIQGDRRETQYF | TGTGCCAGCAATATACAGGGTGATAGGCGGGAGACCCAGTACTTC | . | TRBJ2-5 | . | TRBV6-5
CSARYGPLSNQPQHF | TGCAGTGCTAGATACGGGCCTTTGAGCAATCAGCCCCAGCATTTT | . | TRBJ1-5 | . | TRBV20-1
CACSQVSHEQYF | TGTGCCTGCAGCCAAGTATCTCACGAGCAGTACTTC | . | TRBJ2-7 | . | TRBV3-1
CSVEESGYGYTF | TGCAGCGTTGAAGAATCCGGGTATGGCTACACCTTC | . | TRBJ1-2 | many | TRBV29-1
CASSLATDYGYTF | TGCGCCAGCAGCTTGGCGACCGACTATGGCTACACCTTC | . | TRBJ1-2 | many | TRBV5-1
CASSLDRLGETQYF | TGCGCCAGCAGCTTGGATCGGTTGGGGGAGACCCAGTACTTC | . | TRBJ2-5 | . | TRBV5-1
CASTGSWTGELFF | TGTGCCAGCACCGGATCGTGGACCGGGGAGCTGTTTTTT | . | TRBJ2-2 | . | TRBV12-3/TRBV12-4
CAISPMTGPYEQYF | TGTGCCATCAGTCCCATGACAGGACCTTACGAGCAGTACTTC | . | TRBJ2-7 | many | TRBV10-3
CASSLVPPGDEQYF | TGTGCCAGCAGTTTGGTTCCTCCGGGAGACGAGCAGTACTTC | . | TRBJ2-7 | many | TRBV12-3/TRBV12-4
CASTSTRTDTQYF | TGCGCCAGCACCTCGACTCGCACAGATACGCAGTATTTT | . | TRBJ2-3 | . | TRBV5-1